Listed below are T cell receptor beta chains from one sample, sequenced in a study of blood T cell repertoires in COVID-19. Method: immunoSEQ multiplex PCR; TCRdb's copy keeps in-frame clones and lacks some. This sample has about 220,000 clones, with 65% to 90% found just once. Sequencing used peripheral blood. The receptor source for this set is a woman aged 70-85 years with COVID-19, enrolled during active disease. Each CDR3 is given with its conserved first and last residue. The order of the fields is J gene, clone size, V gene, D gene, CDR3 DNA, CDR3 protein. The D gene is left open where the match is weak. Expanded clones get a size class; other rows say once, few or many, or leave the size out.

J gene: TRBJ1-4
clone size: .
V gene: TRBV7-2
D gene: TRBD1
CDR3 DNA: TGTGCCAGCAGCCTTCTGACAGGGGTAAAGGAAAAACTGTTTTTT
CDR3 protein: CASSLLTGVKEKLFF

J gene: TRBJ2-7
clone size: once
V gene: TRBV4-1
D gene: .
CDR3 DNA: TGCGCCAGCAGCCGAATTCCGGGACTCAACTACGAGCAGTACTTC
CDR3 protein: CASSRIPGLNYEQYF

J gene: TRBJ2-5
clone size: few
V gene: TRBV27
D gene: TRBD1
CDR3 DNA: TGTGCCAGCAGTCCCTGGACAGGAGCCCAAGAGACCCAGTACTTC
CDR3 protein: CASSPWTGAQETQYF

J gene: TRBJ1-5
clone size: once
V gene: TRBV20-1
D gene: TRBD1
CDR3 DNA: TGCAGTGCTAGTGCCGGACAGGGCAATCAGCCCCAGCATTTT
CDR3 protein: CSASAGQGNQPQHF

J gene: TRBJ1-4
clone size: .
V gene: TRBV19
D gene: .
CDR3 DNA: TGTGCCAGTAGTATTCCCTCGAGGTCTGAAAAACTGTTTTTT
CDR3 protein: CASSIPSRSEKLFF

J gene: TRBJ1-3
clone size: .
V gene: TRBV7-2
D gene: .
CDR3 DNA: TGTGCCAGCAGCTTGGTTAGTGGGACTACTACTTCCAGGAACACCATATATTTT
CDR3 protein: CASSLVSGTTTSRNTIYF

J gene: TRBJ2-1
clone size: few
V gene: TRBV24-1
D gene: TRBD2
CDR3 DNA: TGTGCCACCAGTGATGCTGGAGGAAGCGGGAGGGACGGTGAGCAGTTCTTC
CDR3 protein: CATSDAGGSGRDGEQFF

J gene: TRBJ2-1
clone size: once
V gene: TRBV7-2
D gene: TRBD2
CDR3 DNA: TGTGCCAGCAGCCTCCGTAGCGGGAGGGCGGGCAATGAGCAGTTCTTC
CDR3 protein: CASSLRSGRAGNEQFF

J gene: TRBJ2-7
clone size: .
V gene: TRBV6-5
D gene: .
CDR3 DNA: TGTGCCAGCAGTTATGGGGAGGAAACCTACGAGCAGTACTTC
CDR3 protein: CASSYGEETYEQYF

J gene: TRBJ1-6
clone size: .
V gene: TRBV2
D gene: .
CDR3 DNA: TGTGCCAGCGGGCAGAGCTGGGGGCGAGGTTTAAGATCACCCCTCCACTTT
CDR3 protein: CASGQSWGRGLRSPLHF

J gene: TRBJ2-2
clone size: .
V gene: TRBV7-9
D gene: TRBD1
CDR3 DNA: TGTGCCAGCAGACCCGGGACAGCGAACACCGGGGAGCTGTTTTTT
CDR3 protein: CASRPGTANTGELFF

J gene: TRBJ2-7
clone size: few
V gene: TRBV6-2/TRBV6-3
D gene: .
CDR3 DNA: TGTGCCAGCAGCCCCCTAAGTAACCGACTGGTTATTCGCTACGAGCAGTACTTC
CDR3 protein: CASSPLSNRLVIRYEQYF